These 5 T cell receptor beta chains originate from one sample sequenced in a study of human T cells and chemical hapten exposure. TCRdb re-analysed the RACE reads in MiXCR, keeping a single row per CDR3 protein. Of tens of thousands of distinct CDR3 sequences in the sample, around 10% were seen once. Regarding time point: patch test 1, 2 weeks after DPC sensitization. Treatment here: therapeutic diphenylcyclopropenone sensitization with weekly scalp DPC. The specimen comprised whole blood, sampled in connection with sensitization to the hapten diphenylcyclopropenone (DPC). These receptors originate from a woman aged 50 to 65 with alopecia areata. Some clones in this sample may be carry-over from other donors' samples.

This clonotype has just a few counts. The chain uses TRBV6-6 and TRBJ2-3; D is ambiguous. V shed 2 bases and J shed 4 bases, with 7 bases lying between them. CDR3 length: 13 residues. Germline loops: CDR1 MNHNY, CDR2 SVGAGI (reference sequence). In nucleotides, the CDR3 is TGTGCCAGCAGTTACCAAGACGCAGATACGCAGTATTTT. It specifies CASSYQDADTQYF.

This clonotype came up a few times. CDR3 coding DNA: TGTGCCAGCAAGGGGGACAGCTACGAGCAGTACTTC. It encodes CASKGDSYEQYF. The chain couples TRBV6-6 to TRBJ2-7; TRBD1 matches 7 bases. Germline V CDR1 and CDR2: MNHNY, SVGAGI (reference sequence). CDR3 length: 12 amino acids. V was clipped by 7 bases and J by 3 bases; unmatched bases: 3.

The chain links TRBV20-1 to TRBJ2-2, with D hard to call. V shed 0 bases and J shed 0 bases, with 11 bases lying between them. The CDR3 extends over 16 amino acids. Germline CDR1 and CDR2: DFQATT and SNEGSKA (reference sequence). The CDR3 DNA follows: TGCAGTGCTAGAGACCCTACCCGTACGAACACCGGGGAGCTGTTTTTT. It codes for CSARDPTRTNTGELFF.

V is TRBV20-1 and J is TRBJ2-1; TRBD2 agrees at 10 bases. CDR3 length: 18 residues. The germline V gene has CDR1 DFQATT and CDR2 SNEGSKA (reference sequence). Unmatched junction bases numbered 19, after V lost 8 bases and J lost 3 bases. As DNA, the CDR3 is TGCAGTTTCTTAGCGGGAGGCTCCGGCCCCGGGGGCTACAATGAGCAGTTCTTC. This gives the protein CSFLAGGSGPGGYNEQFF.

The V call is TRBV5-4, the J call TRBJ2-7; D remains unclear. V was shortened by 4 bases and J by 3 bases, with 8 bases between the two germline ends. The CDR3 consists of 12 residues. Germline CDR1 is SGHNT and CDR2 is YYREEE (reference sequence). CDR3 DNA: TGTGCCAGCAGCGCCACTAACTACGAGCAGTACTTC. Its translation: CASSATNYEQYF.